This TCR beta chain stems from a study of blood T cell repertoires in COVID-19 (dated by TCRdb to the early 2020s). With regard to the full study: Samples covering the acute and convalescent phases of COVID-19 were provided by collaborators in the United States, Italy and Spain. The repertoires were released in a freely available public database meant as a resource for research on the immune response to SARS-CoV-2. Where available, HLA class I and class II types were taken from metadata supplied by the sample provider and were not determined by assay-based typing. A de-identified subject ID, COVID-19 status, age in years and sex were almost always included in the sample metadata. The samples were drawn from the first 160 participants of the ongoing ImmuneRACE study and from 950 to 1,500 subjects provided by 6 global collaborators. The dataset comprised deeply sampled blood TCRbeta repertoires from subjects exposed to, actively infected with, or recovered from COVID-19. The prospective study material was composed of cDNA or gDNA derived from T cells, B-cell-depleted T cells, or PBMCs.

TCRbeta CDR3 regions were amplified from genomic DNA using the immunoSEQ Assay, a bias-controlled multiplex PCR. The study's own analysis went as follows. The number of nucleated cells in each sample was estimated by amplification of reference gene primers within the assay. Sequence reads were collapsed and filtered to measure the absolute abundance of every unique TCRbeta CDR3 rearrangement. For each sample, productive Simpson clonality was calculated by taking the square root of Simpson's diversity index across productive rearrangements. TCRdb retrieved this table from immuneACCESS and kept in-frame rearrangements only. Not all clones are present; in checked studies, unresolved V genes account for under half, and no reason is known for the remainder. V, J and clone size are taken as reported in that table, and D and trimming were inferred from the DNA itself. The sample has about 280,000 clones on record, almost 90% of them singletons. Jointly, the top ten make up roughly 12% of the sample.

The count of this clone is one. Its binding antigen is unknown. Per-base qualities were not stored, and no clone one base away is much larger. The full study reports these points: The amount of clinical and demographic metadata varied by source and participant and was provided uncurated.

In Seattle, one collaborating source enrolled patients while the infection was active and tracked those patients longitudinally over the course of disease. The collaborating institutions used their own protocols to collect whole blood in K2EDTA tubes. For TCRbeta analysis, collaborators shipped samples as frozen whole blood, isolated PBMCs, or DNA extracted from either of those sample types. CDR1 and CDR2, per the germline V gene, are MNHEY and SVGAGI. The CDR3 runs 13 residues from the cysteine to the phenylalanine. Here the CDR3 DNA is all that survives: 39 bases in frame from base 1. V loses 6 bases at its end and J loses 1 base; junction bases beyond the gene matches: 3.

Input material: peripheral blood. The sequence joins TRBV6-5 to TRBJ2-7, with 7 central nucleotides matching TRBD1. The receptor was derived from a woman between 25 and 40 years old with COVID-19, enrolled during active disease. The bases are TGTGCCAGCAGCCCCAGGGGGTCCTACGAGCAGTACTTC. It codes for CASSPRGSYEQYF.